This T cell receptor (beta chain) was documented in a study of PD-1 blockade in classical Hodgkin lymphoma. Whole-study findings and limits: CD4+ TCR diversity rose significantly by C4D1, and CD8+ TCR diversity did not. Repertoire differences lack defined causes, possibly disease activity or prior therapy.

Trimming pared 6 bases from V and 1 base from J, leaving 12 bases between. The CDR3 totals 14 residues. Per the germline V gene, CDR1 is SGHAT and CDR2 is FQNNGV. Points on this clone: Its target is unknown.

The repertoire was sequenced with immunoSEQ multiplex PCR; TCRdb's copy has only in-frame clones and lacks some. This sample yields about 25,000 clones, of which roughly 76% are seen a single time; about 3.4% belongs to the top ten. Time point defined: cycle 4 day 1 (C4D1), after less than 7 weeks of nivolumab. Relapse after autologous stem cell transplantation occurred in every patient, and brentuximab vedotin exposure varied. Negative magnetic selection isolated CD4+ T cells from thawed PBMCs. The sequence was collected from a human donor with classical Hodgkin lymphoma. The material was CD4+ T cells from blood, obtained before the fourth cycle of nivolumab. This sequence joins TRBV11-2 and TRBJ2-5; D gene uncertain. The CDR3 bases are TGTGCCAGCAGTTACCAACCGAGCCAAGAGACCCAGTACTTC. Translating it yields CASSYQPSQETQYF.